Given below is one T cell receptor beta chain in context. This clonotype was detected ten times or more. Its specific antigen is unknown. Per-base quality was not reported, and no clone a single base away is much larger than it. The TCR beta CDR3 regions were amplified from RNA transcripts. The first round of RT-PCR for the TCR CDR3 was performed with the HTBI primer set and the Qiagen OneStep RT-PCR kit. The libraries were constructed in a second round of multiplex PCR and then size-selected and purified. Libraries were sequenced paired-end with 100 bp reads on an Illumina HiSeq2000. The original methods were these. SOAPnuke was used to process the raw data, throwing out any read that contained adapters or uncalled bases, had a mean Phred below 15, or lacked an exact constant-primer or identifier match. COPE v1.2.5 was used to merge the high-quality paired reads, and each unique nucleotide sequence was defined as a clonotype. MiTCR v1.1 was used to align clonotypes to the IMGT TRBV, TRBD and TRBJ reference segments. The analysis was restricted to V-J combinations with a frequency above 0.0001, which together covered just over 98% of the repertoires. The TCS score was defined as F50 (clonal expansion) divided by E x V (chaos), with BLOSUM62-based TCRdist calculated between CDR3 peptides within each V-J. Welch's t-statistics and random forest reduced just over 500 V-J features to 10 to 15, which were used in a naive Bayes classifier (R e1071). The public reads were run again by TCRdb, first through fastp at Q25 and then through MiXCR, and only productive beta chains were kept. Rows with one shared CDR3 protein collapse into an entry with the most common genes and DNA. For this entry, the V and J calls and clone size follow TCRdb and not the study's own pipeline. The sample records about 350,000 distinct CDR3 sequences, approximately 13% of which are singletons. Around 24% of the sample is in the top ten clones.

This sample is drawn from a study of T cells in Graves' hyperthyroidism and ophthalmopathy (dated by TCRdb to between 2019 and 2020). Concerning the study at large: Peripheral blood was collected at initial diagnosis, before any treatment. TCR V-J signatures able to tell the groups apart were searched for in a discovery cohort of 90 to 100 patients, of whom 40 to 45 had Graves' ophthalmopathy and roughly 59 had stable Graves' hyperthyroidism. An independent validation cohort of about 20 hyperthyroidism patients and 15 or so patients who later progressed to ophthalmopathy tested prospective prediction of ophthalmopathy. The roughly 91 discovery patients were randomly divided into training and test sets at a 7:3 ratio. In more than five Graves' hyperthyroidism patients, the study also compared T-cell repertoires from thyroid tissue with T-cell repertoires from blood. Following sampling, methimazole starting at 30 mg daily was given to hyperthyroidism patients, and high-dose intravenous methylprednisolone was given to ophthalmopathy patients. According to the paper, TCR Vbeta CDR3 sequencing was carried out on some 130 peripheral blood samples, which came from 40 to 45 ophthalmopathy, 75 or so hyperthyroidism and roughly 17 progressor patients.

General study outcomes and caveats: Sample size was not statistically predetermined, and investigators were not blinded to group allocation. Most expanded thyroid clonotypes (frequency above 0.001) were also detected in blood, suggesting blood repertoires may reflect thyroid immune responses. Ophthalmopathy was separated from stable hyperthyroidism by a 13 V-J signature model, with roughly 88% sensitivity and about 81% specificity obtained in cross-validation and 80%/75% obtained in testing. In validation, the model predicted progression to ophthalmopathy with approximately 71% sensitivity and 72% to 85% specificity, a median of around six months before onset.

Graves' hyperthyroidism was defined as stable when no progression to ophthalmopathy occurred over 18 months of follow-up. Hyperthyroidism patients were newly diagnosed, with disease duration under 2 months, and aged 18 to 65 years. The study excluded patients with uncontrolled infections, other autoimmune diseases, pregnancy or lactation. Diagnoses were based on clinical symptoms, serum thyroxine and TRAb, thyroid ultrasound and orbital computed tomography. PBMCs were isolated from about 9 ml of fresh peripheral blood by Ficoll-Paque density gradient centrifugation. Total RNA was extracted with Trizol reagent, and quality was checked on an Agilent 2100 Bioanalyzer. Reading from cysteine to phenylalanine, the CDR3 counts 13 amino acids. Just the 39-base CDR3 DNA is kept, in frame starting at base 1. CDR1 and CDR2 are read off the germline V gene as MDHEN and SYDVKM. At the junction V is shortened by 8 bases and J by 6 bases, with 14 bases in between.

The sequence is built from TRBV28 and TRBJ2-1; perhaps TRBD1 is the D gene, with 6 bases matching. This TCR came from a young woman with Graves' hyperthyroidism. The specimen sequenced was blood. CDR3 reads: CASGAGEVNEQFF. The sequenced DNA: TGTGCCAGCGGGGCAGGGGAAGTCAATGAGCAGTTCTTC.